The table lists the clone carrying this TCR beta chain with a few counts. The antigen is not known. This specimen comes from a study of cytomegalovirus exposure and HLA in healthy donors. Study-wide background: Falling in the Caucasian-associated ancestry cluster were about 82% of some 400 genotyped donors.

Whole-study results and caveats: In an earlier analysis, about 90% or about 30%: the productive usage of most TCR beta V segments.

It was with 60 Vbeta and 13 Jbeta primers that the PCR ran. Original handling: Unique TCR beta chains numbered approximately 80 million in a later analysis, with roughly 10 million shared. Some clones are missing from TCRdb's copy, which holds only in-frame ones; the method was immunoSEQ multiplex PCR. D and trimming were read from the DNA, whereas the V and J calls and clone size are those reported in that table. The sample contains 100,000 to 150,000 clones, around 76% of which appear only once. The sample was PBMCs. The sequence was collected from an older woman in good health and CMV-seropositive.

In DNA form, the CDR3 reads TGTGCCAGCAGTCGACGGACAGTTGGGCCTAATTCACCCCTCCACTTT. Its translation: CASSRRTVGPNSPLHF. The chain joins TRBV7-2 to TRBJ1-6, with D possibly TRBD1 on 6 matching bases. V was cut by 6 bases and J by 6 bases, with 18 bases left in between. Per the germline V gene, CDR1 is SGHTA and CDR2 is FQGNSA. The CDR3 is 16 amino acids.